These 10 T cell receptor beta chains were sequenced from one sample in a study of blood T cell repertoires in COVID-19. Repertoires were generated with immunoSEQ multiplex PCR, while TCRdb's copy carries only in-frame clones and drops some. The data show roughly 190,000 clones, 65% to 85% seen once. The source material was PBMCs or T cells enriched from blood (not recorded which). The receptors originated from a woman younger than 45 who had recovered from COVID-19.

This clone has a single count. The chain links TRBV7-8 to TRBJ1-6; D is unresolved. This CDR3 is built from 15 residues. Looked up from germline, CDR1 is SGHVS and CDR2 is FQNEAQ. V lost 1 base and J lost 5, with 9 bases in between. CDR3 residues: CASSLVDTHNSPLHF. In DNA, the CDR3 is TGTGCCAGCAGCTTAGTTGACACCCATAATTCACCCCTCCACTTT.

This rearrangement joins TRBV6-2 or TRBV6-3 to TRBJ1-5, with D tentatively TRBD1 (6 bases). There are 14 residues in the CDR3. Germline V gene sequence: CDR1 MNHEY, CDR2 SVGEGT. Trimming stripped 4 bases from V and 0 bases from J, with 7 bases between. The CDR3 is CASSSRGSNQPQHF. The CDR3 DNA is TGTGCCAGCAGTTCCAGGGGTAGCAATCAGCCCCAGCATTTT.

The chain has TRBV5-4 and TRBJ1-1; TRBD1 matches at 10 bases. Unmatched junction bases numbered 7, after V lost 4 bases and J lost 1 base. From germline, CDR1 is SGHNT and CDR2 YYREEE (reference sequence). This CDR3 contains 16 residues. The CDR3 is CASSPGQGEWNTEAFF. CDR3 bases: TGTGCCAGCAGCCCAGGACAGGGGGAATGGAACACTGAAGCTTTCTTT. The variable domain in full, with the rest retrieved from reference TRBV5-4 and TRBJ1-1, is ETGVTQSPTHLIKTRGQQVTLRCSSQSGHNTVSWYQQALGQGPQFIFQYYREEENGRGNFPPRFSGLQFPNYSSELNVNALELDDSALYLCASSPGQGEWNTEAFFGQGTRLTVV.

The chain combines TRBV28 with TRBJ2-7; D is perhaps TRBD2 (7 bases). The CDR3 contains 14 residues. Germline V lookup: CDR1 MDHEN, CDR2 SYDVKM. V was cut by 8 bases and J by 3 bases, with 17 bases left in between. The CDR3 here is CASEEGGPIYEQYF. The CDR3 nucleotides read TGTGCCAGCGAGGAGGGGGGGCCGATCTACGAGCAGTACTTC.

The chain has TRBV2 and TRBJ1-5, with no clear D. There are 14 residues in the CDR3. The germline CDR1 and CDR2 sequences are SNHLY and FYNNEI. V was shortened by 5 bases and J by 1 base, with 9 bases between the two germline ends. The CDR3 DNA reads TGTGCCAGCAGTCCAGGCCGGAGCAATCAGCCCCAGCATTTT. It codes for CASSPGRSNQPQHF.

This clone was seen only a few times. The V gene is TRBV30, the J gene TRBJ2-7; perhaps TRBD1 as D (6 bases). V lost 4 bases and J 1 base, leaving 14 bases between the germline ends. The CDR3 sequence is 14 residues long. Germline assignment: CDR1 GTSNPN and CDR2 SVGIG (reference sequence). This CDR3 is CAWMLTGKSYEQYF. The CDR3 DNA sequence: TGTGCCTGGATGCTTACAGGGAAGTCCTACGAGCAGTACTTC.

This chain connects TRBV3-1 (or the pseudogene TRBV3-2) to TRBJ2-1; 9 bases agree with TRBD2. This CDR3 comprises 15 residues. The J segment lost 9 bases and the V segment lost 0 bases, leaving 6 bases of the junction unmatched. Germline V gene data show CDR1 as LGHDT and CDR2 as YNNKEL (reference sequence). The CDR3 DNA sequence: TGTGCCAGCAGCCAAGATGGCGGGGGGGCCCTTGAGCAGTTCTTC. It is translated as CASSQDGGGALEQFF.

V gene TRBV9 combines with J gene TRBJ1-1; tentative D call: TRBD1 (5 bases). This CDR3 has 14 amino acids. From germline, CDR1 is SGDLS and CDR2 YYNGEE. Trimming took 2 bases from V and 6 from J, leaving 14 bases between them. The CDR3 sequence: CASSVGPGIPEAFF. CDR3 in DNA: TGTGCCAGCAGCGTGGGGCCCGGCATCCCTGAAGCTTTCTTT.

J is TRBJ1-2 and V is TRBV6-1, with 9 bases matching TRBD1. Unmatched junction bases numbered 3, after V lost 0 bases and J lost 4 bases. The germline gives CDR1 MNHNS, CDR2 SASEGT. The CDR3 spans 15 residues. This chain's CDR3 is CASSEAVTGGYGYTF. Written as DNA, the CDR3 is TGTGCCAGCAGTGAAGCGGTGACAGGGGGCTATGGCTACACCTTC.

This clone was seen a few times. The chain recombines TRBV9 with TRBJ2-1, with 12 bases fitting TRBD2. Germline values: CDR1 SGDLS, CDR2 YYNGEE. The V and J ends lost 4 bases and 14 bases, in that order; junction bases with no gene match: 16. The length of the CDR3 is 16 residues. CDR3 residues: CASSPPGRLAGAGEFF. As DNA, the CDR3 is TGTGCCAGCAGCCCACCAGGGCGACTAGCGGGGGCCGGGGAGTTCTTC.